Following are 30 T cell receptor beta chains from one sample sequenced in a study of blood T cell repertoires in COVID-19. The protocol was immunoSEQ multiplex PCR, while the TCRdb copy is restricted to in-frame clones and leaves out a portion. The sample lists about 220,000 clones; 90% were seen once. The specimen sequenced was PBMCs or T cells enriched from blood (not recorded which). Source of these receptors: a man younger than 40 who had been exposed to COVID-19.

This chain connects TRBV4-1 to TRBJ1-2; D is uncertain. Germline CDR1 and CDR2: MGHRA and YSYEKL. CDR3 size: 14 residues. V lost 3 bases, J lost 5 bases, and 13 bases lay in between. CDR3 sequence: CASSQGGGRYGYTF. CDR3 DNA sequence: TGCGCCAGCAGCCAGGGAGGAGGAAGGTATGGCTACACCTTC.

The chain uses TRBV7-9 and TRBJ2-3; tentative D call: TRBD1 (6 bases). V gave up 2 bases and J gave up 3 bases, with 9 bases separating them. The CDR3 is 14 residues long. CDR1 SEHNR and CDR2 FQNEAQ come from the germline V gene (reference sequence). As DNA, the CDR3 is TGTGCCAGCAGCTTACAGGGACAAACAGATACGCAGTATTTT. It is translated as CASSLQGQTDTQYF.

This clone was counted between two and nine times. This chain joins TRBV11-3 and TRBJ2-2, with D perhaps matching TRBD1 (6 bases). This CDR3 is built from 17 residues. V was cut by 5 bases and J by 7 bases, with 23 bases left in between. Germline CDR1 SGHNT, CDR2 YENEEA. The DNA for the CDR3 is TGTGCCAGCAGCCCACTCTATACCGGGACATCGAGCGGGGAGCTGTTTTTT. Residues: CASSPLYTGTSSGELFF.

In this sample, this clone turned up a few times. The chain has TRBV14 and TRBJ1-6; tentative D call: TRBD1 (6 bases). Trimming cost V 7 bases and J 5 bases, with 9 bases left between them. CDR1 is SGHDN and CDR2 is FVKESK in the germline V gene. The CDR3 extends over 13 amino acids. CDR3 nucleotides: TGTGCCAGCAAGCAGGGGAATAATTCACCCCTCCACTTT. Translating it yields CASKQGNNSPLHF.

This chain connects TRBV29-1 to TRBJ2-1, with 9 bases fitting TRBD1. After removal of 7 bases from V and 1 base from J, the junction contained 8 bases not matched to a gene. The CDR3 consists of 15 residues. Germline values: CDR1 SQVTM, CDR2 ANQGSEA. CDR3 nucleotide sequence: TGCAGCGGCTCACAGGGGGCAAGGTCCTACAATGAGCAGTTCTTC. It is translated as CSGSQGARSYNEQFF.

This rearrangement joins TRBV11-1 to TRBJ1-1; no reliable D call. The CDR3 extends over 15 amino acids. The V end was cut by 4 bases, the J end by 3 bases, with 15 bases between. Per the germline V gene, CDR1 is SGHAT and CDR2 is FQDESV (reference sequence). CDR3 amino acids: CASSSNPRGDTEAFF. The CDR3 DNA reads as TGTGCCAGCAGCTCAAACCCCCGGGGTGACACTGAAGCTTTCTTT.

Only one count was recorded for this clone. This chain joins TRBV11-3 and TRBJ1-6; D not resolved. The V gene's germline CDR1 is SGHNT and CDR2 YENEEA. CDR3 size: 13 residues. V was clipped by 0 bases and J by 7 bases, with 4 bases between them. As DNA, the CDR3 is TGTGCCAGCAGCTTAGATACAAATTCACCCCTCCACTTT. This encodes CASSLDTNSPLHF.

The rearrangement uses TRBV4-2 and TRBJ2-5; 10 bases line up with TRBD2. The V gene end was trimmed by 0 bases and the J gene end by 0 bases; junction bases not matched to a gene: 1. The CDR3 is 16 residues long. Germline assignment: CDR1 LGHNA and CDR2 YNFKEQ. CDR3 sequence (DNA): TGTGCCAGCAGCCAAGACAGCGGGGGGGACCAAGAGACCCAGTACTTC. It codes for CASSQDSGGDQETQYF.

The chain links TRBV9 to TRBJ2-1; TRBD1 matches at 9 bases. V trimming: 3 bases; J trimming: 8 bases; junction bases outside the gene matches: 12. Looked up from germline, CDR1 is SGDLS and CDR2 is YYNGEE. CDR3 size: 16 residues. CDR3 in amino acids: CASSGLTGGLRDEQFF. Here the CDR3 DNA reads TGTGCCAGCAGCGGGCTAACAGGGGGCTTACGGGATGAGCAGTTCTTC.

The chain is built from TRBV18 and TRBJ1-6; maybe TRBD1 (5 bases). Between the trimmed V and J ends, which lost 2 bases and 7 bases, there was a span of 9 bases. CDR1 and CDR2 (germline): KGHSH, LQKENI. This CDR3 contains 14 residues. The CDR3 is CASSPVQGNSPLHF. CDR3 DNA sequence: TGTGCCAGCTCACCAGTCCAGGGCAATTCACCCCTCCACTTT.

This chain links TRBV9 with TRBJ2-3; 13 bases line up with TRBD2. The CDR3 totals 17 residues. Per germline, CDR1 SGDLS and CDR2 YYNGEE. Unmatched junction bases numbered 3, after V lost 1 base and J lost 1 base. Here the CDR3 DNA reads TGTGCCAGCAGCGTAACGGGACTAGCGGGACGCACAGATACGCAGTATTTT. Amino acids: CASSVTGLAGRTDTQYF.

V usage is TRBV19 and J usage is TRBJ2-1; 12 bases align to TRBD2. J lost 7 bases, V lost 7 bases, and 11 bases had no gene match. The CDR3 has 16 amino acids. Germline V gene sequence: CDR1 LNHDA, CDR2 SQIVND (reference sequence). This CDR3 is CASTMGLAGGDNEQFF. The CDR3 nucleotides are TGTGCCAGTACTATGGGGCTAGCGGGGGGGGATAATGAGCAGTTCTTC.

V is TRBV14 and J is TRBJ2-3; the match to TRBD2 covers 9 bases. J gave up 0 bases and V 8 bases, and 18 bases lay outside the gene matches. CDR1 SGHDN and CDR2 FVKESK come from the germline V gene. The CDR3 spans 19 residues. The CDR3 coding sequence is TGTGCCAGCTCCGGCCGTAGCGGGGGTGTCACTACTAGCACAGATACGCAGTATTTT. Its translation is CASSGRSGGVTTSTDTQYF.

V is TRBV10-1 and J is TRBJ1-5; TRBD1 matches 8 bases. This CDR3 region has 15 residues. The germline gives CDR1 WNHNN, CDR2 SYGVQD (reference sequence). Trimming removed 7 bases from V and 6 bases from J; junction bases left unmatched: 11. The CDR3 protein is CASKQGGRDGQPQHF. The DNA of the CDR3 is TGCGCCAGCAAACAGGGGGGGCGAGATGGTCAGCCCCAGCATTTT.

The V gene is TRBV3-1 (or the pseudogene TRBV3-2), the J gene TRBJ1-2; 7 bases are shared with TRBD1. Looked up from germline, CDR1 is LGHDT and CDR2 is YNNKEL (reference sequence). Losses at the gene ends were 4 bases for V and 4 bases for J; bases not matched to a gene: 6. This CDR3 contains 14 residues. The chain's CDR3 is CASSPDREGYGYTF. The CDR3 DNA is TGTGCCAGCAGCCCCGACAGGGAAGGCTATGGCTACACCTTC.

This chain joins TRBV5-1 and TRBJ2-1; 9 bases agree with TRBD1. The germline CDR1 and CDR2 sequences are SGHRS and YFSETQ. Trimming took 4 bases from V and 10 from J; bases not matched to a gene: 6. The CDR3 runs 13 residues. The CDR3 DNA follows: TGCGCCAGCAGCCCCGGACAGGGGTGGGAGCAGTTCTTC. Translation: CASSPGQGWEQFF.

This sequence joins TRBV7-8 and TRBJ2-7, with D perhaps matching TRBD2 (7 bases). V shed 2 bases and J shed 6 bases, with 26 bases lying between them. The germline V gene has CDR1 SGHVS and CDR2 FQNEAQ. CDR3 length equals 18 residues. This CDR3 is CASSLSDVGAGARSEQYF. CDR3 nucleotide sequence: TGTGCCAGCAGCTTATCGGATGTAGGGGCGGGGGCAAGGAGCGAGCAGTACTTC.

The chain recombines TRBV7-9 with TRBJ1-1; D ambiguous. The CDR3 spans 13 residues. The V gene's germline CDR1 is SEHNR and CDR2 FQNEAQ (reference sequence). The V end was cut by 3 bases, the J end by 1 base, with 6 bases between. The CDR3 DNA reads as TGTGCCAGCAGCTTTACTGAGAACACTGAAGCTTTCTTT. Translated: CASSFTENTEAFF.

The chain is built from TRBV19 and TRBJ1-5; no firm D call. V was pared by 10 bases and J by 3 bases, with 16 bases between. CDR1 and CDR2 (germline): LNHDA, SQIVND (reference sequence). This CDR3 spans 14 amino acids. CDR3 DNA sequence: TGTGCCACAACCGCGGGAGGGCACAATCAGCCCCAGCATTTT. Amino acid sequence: CATTAGGHNQPQHF.

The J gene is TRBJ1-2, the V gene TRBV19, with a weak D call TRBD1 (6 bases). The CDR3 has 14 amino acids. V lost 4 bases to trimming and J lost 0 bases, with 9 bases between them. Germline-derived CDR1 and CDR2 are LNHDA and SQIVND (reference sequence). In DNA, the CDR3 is TGTGCCAGTAGTAAGGGACAAACTAACTATGGCTACACCTTC. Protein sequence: CASSKGQTNYGYTF.

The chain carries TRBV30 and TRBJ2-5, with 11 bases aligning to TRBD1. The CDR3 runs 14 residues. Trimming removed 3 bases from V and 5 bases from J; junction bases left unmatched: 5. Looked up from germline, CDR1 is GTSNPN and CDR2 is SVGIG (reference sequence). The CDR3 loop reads CAWSSGTGGETQYF. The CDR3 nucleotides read TGTGCCTGGAGCTCCGGGACAGGGGGTGAGACCCAGTACTTC.

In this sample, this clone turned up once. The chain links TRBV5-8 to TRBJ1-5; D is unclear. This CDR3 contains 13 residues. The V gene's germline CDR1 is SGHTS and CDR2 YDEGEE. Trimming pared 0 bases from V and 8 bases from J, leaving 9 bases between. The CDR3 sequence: CASSLGREKPQHF. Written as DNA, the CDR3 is TGTGCCAGCAGCTTGGGGAGGGAGAAGCCCCAGCATTTT.

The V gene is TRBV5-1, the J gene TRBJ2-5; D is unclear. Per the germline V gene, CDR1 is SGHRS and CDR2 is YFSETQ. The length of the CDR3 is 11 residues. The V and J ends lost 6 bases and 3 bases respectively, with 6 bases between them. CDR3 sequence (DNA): TGCGCCAGCACTAACGAAGAGACCCAGTACTTC. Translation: CASTNEETQYF.

The CDR3 DNA is TGTGCCAGCAGCCTGGAGCGGGTCTCTGGAAACACCATATATTTT. Its translation is CASSLERVSGNTIYF. V gene TRBV3-1 (or the pseudogene TRBV3-2) combines with J gene TRBJ1-3; D is unresolved. Trimming took off 4 bases at V and 0 bases at J, with 10 bases between the two ends. The CDR3 spans 15 residues. Germline V gives CDR1 LGHDT, CDR2 YNNKEL (reference sequence).

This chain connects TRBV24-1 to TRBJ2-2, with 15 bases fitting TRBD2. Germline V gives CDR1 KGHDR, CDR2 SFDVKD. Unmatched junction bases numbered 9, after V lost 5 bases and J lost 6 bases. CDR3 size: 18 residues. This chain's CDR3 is CATSAPGLAGGQSGELFF. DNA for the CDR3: TGTGCCACCAGTGCCCCCGGACTAGCGGGGGGGCAATCCGGGGAGCTGTTTTTT.

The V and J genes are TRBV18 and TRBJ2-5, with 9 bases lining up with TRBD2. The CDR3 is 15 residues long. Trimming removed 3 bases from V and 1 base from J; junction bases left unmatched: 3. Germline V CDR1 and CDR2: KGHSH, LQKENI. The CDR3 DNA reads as TGTGCCAGCTCACCGAAGCGGGGGGCCCAAGAGACCCAGTACTTC. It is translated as CASSPKRGAQETQYF.

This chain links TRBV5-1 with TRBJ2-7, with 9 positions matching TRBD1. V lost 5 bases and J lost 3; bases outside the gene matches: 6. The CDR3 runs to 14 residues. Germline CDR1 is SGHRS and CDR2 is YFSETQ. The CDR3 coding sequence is TGCGCCAGCAGGTCGGGACAGGGTTTCTACGAGCAGTACTTC. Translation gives CASRSGQGFYEQYF.

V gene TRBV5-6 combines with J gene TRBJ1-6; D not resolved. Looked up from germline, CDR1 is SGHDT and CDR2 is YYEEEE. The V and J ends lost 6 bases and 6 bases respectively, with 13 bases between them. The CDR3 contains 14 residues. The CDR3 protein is CASNHRVANSPLHF. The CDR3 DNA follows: TGTGCCAGCAACCACCGGGTAGCTAATTCACCCCTCCACTTT.

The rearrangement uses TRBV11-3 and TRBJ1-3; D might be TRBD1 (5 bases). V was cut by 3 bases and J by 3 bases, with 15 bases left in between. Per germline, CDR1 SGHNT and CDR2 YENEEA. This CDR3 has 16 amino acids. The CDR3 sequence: CASSLGPSRSGNTIYF. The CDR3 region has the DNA TGTGCCAGCAGCTTGGGGCCGTCGAGGAGTGGAAACACCATATATTTT.

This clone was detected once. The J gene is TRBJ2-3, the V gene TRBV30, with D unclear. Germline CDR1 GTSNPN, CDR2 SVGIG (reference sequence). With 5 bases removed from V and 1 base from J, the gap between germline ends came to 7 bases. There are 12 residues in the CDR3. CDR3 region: CAWAPGTDTQYF. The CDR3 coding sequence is TGTGCCTGGGCGCCAGGCACAGATACGCAGTATTTT. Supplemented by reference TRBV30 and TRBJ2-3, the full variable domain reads SQTIHQWPATLVQPVGSPLSLECTVEGTSNPNLYWYRQAAGRGLQLLFYSVGIGQISSEVPQNLSASRPQDRQFILSSKKLLLSDSGFYLCAWAPGTDTQYFGPGTRLTVL.